Presented here are 18 T cell receptor beta chains from one specimen sequenced in a study of molecular identifiers for immune sequencing clone quantification. Via MiXCR, TCRdb re-called the PCR reads, giving one row per CDR3 protein. The data contain tens of thousands of distinct CDR3 sequences, 20% to 25% of them singletons. The sample comprised naive CD8+ T cells from blood, with Jurkat cell RNA spiked in. As for subset: FACS-sorted CD8+CD4-CCR7+CD45RA+ naive T cells. The receptors derive from a human donor in good health. Some libraries in this study had Jurkat cell RNA spiked in.

This clonotype was picked up many times. The chain employs TRBV2 and TRBJ2-1; no definite D call. CDR3 length: 15 amino acids. Germline CDR1 is SNHLY and CDR2 is FYNNEI. V was trimmed by 6 bases and J by 0 bases, leaving 12 bases between them. CDR3 amino acids: CASRKDSSSYNEQFF. The CDR3 coding sequence is TGTGCCAGCAGGAAGGATTCAAGCTCCTACAATGAGCAGTTCTTC.

V usage is TRBV20-1 and J usage is TRBJ1-5; unclear D gene. V was trimmed by 4 bases and J by 7 bases, leaving 11 bases between them. CDR1 is DFQATT, CDR2 SNEGSKA, per germline (reference sequence). The CDR3 runs to 12 residues. CDR3 protein: CSANPPGQPQHF. CDR3 nucleotide sequence: TGCAGTGCTAATCCCCCGGGACAGCCCCAGCATTTT.

About this clonotype itself: A read error may explain this, as a much larger clone is one base away. The chain recombines TRBV6-2 or TRBV6-3 with TRBJ1-2; unclear D gene. CDR3 length: 12 amino acids. The V end was cut by 6 bases, the J end by 4 bases, with 9 bases between. Germline CDR1 and CDR2: MNHEY and SVGEGT. The CDR3 loop reads CASRLGVYGYTF. As DNA, the CDR3 is TGTGCCAGCAGGTTAGGAGTCTATGGCTACACCTTC.

This clonotype was counted at least ten times. The chain employs TRBV19 and TRBJ1-1; TRBD1 aligns across 7 bases. CDR3 length: 14 residues. Per the germline V gene, CDR1 is LNHDA and CDR2 is SQIVND (reference sequence). V lost 8 bases, J lost 4 bases, and 10 bases stayed unmatched. The CDR3 DNA is TGTGCCAGTTCCCCCACCCACAGGGGCACTGAAGCTTTCTTT. Protein product: CASSPTHRGTEAFF.

The table lists this clonotype with many counts. Mismatch with germline at one junction end may stem from a read error. V usage is TRBV7-2 and J usage is TRBJ2-5; D possibly corresponds to TRBD1 (7 bases). Germline CDR1 reads SGHTA; CDR2 reads FQGNSA. This CDR3 region has 11 residues. This CDR3 is CASSLVSGGHF. The CDR3 bases are TGTGCCAGCAGCTTAGTTTCAGGGGGGCACTTC.

In this sample, this clonotype turned up many times. The chain uses TRBV7-9 and TRBJ1-1; TRBD1 aligns across 8 bases. V gave up 5 bases and J gave up 0 bases; unmatched junction bases: 8. The CDR3 totals 16 residues. From germline, CDR1 is SEHNR and CDR2 FQNEAQ (reference sequence). CDR3 amino acids: CASSPQDRGLNTEAFF. The CDR3 coding sequence is TGTGCCAGCAGCCCCCAAGACAGGGGCTTGAACACTGAAGCTTTCTTT. Using reference TRBV7-9 and TRBJ1-1 for the parts outside the CDR3, the full variable domain is DTGVSQNPRHKITKRGQNVTFRCDPISEHNRLYWYRQTLGQGPEFLTYFQNEAQLEKSRLLSDRFSAERPKGSFSTLEIQRTEQGDSAMYLCASSPQDRGLNTEAFFGQGTRLTVV.

This clonotype was found many times. The rearrangement uses TRBV29-1 and TRBJ2-5; D may be TRBD2 (6 bases). The CDR3 has 14 amino acids. Trimming cost V 4 bases and J 2 bases, with 14 bases left between them. Germline V CDR1 and CDR2: SQVTM, ANQGSEA. CDR3 sequence: CSVVGLGRQETQYF. CDR3 coding DNA: TGCAGCGTTGTCGGCTTGGGGAGGCAAGAGACCCAGTACTTC.

This clonotype was seen ten or more times. This chain links TRBV5-4 with TRBJ1-6; D gene uncertain. The CDR3 runs to 12 residues. The V end lost 2 bases, the J end lost 9 bases, and 6 bases lay between the germline ends. Germline V gene data show CDR1 as SGHNT and CDR2 as YYREEE (reference sequence). The CDR3 sequence: CASSFGSSPLHF. DNA of the CDR3: TGTGCCAGCAGCTTTGGGTCTTCACCCCTCCACTTT.

With respect to this clonotype: A much larger clonotype is one base distant, so this may be a read error. This CDR3 is missing its conserved last phenylalanine or tryptophan, likely due to a read error. This chain joins TRBV11-2 and TRBJ2-3; D remains ambiguous. Germline CDR1 is SGHAT and CDR2 is FQNNGV. Trimming took off 5 bases at V and 5 bases at J, with 8 bases between the two ends. The CDR3 loop spans 12 amino acids. The CDR3 reads CASSKGVDTQYC. For the CDR3, the DNA is TGTGCCAGCAGCAAGGGTGTAGATACGCAGTATTGT.

Of note for this clonotype: This clone may be a read error of a much larger clone one base away. The gene calls are TRBV28 and TRBJ2-7; D uncertain. The CDR3 consists of 13 residues. The germline V gene encodes CDR1 MDHEN and CDR2 SYDVKM. In nucleotides, the CDR3 is TGTGCCTGCAGTAATGGGTTACCCTACGAGCAGTACTTC. It is translated as CACSNGLPYEQYF.

This clonotype appeared many times. This sequence joins TRBV11-2 and TRBJ2-3, with a weak D call TRBD1 (6 bases). Trimming shortened V by 2 bases and J by 3 bases, and 12 bases separated the two germline ends. Germline values: CDR1 SGHAT, CDR2 FQNNGV. The CDR3 extends over 15 amino acids. The CDR3 loop is CASSLWYRETDTQYF. The DNA of the CDR3 is TGTGCCAGCAGCTTATGGTACAGGGAGACAGATACGCAGTATTTT.

This clonotype was seen at least ten times. J is TRBJ2-6 and V is TRBV7-6; D unclear. The germline V gene encodes CDR1 SGHVS and CDR2 FNYEAQ. With 1 base removed from V and 0 bases from J, the gap between germline ends came to 10 bases. This CDR3 comprises 17 residues. CDR3 DNA: TGTGCCAGCAGCTTAGTAGGTGGGCTCTCTGGGGCCAACGTCCTGACTTTC. It is translated as CASSLVGGLSGANVLTF.

This clonotype was recorded many times. The genes are TRBV6-5 and TRBJ2-7; TRBD1 might be the D (5 bases). V lost 6 bases to trimming and J lost 2 bases, with 17 bases between them. CDR3 length equals 15 residues. Germline V gene sequence: CDR1 MNHEY, CDR2 SVGAGI. The CDR3: CASREIQGVPYEQYF. The CDR3 region has the DNA TGTGCCAGCAGGGAGATCCAGGGTGTGCCCTACGAGCAGTACTTC.

To note about this clonotype: A much more abundant neighbour one base away suggests this may be a read error. The chain combines TRBV12-3 or TRBV12-4 with TRBJ2-7, with 14 positions matching TRBD2. The CDR3 sequence is 18 residues long. With 3 bases clipped from V and 12 bases from J, the junction kept 19 bases outside the gene matches. For the CDR3, the DNA is TGTGCCAGCAGTTTGATGAGGACTAGCGGGAGGACCCACCCGTTGCGGTACTTC. It specifies CASSLMRTSGRTHPLRYF.

The chain is built from TRBV9 and TRBJ1-1; D call uncertain. Trimming shortened V by 0 bases and J by 5 bases, and 5 bases separated the two germline ends. Germline V CDR1 and CDR2: SGDLS, YYNGEE. The CDR3 is 12 amino acids. The CDR3 nucleotides are TGTGCCAGCAGCGTAGGGACGACTGAAGCTTTCTTT. Encoded protein: CASSVGTTEAFF. The full variable domain, rest sourced from reference TRBV9 and TRBJ1-1, is DSGVTQTPKHLITATGQRVTLRCSPRSGDLSVYWYQQSLDQGLQFLIQYYNGEERAKGNILERFSAQQFPDLHSELNLSSLELGDSALYFCASSVGTTEAFFGQGTRLTVV.

V gene TRBV2 combines with J gene TRBJ1-1; D possibly corresponds to TRBD1 (5 bases). Trimming took 7 bases from V and 6 from J, leaving 15 bases between them. This CDR3 region has 13 residues. In germline, CDR1 is SNHLY, CDR2 FYNNEI. The CDR3 region has the DNA TGTGCCAGCAAGCTGGGGGAAGGCGCTGAAGCTTTCTTT. Its protein product is CASKLGEGAEAFF.

This clonotype was counted once. A single base separates this from a much larger clone, so it may be a read error. This chain links TRBV7-6 with TRBJ2-3, with 13 bases that match TRBD2. Per the germline V gene, CDR1 is SGHVS and CDR2 is FNYEAQ. This CDR3 contains 17 residues. This chain's CDR3 is CASSFGLAGASIDTQYF. The CDR3 DNA is TGTGCCAGCAGCTTTGGACTAGCGGGAGCTAGCATAGATACGCAGTATTTT.

Ten or more counts support this clonotype. This chain connects TRBV2 to TRBJ2-3, with 7 bases that match TRBD1. The CDR3 consists of 15 residues. Per germline, CDR1 SNHLY and CDR2 FYNNEI. V lost 1 base and J lost 0; bases outside the gene matches: 1. CDR3: CASSEGQGSTDTQYF. CDR3 coding DNA: TGTGCCAGCAGTGAAGGACAGGGTAGCACAGATACGCAGTATTTT.